This TCR beta chain was sequenced during a study of blood T cells in healthy people across ages. CDR1 is LNHNV and CDR2 is YYDKDF in the germline V gene (reference sequence). J was trimmed by 5 bases and V by 1 base; bases with no gene match: 6. The CDR3 is 16 amino acids. Then a second PCR, running about 6 to 12 cycles, was carried out with a sample-barcoded 5' primer and a J-beta primer mix. TCRdb processed the 5' RACE reads anew with MiXCR; each CDR3 protein has one entry. The sample records around 1,000,000 distinct CDR3 sequences, 35% to 40% being singletons. The receptor was isolated from a man aged 18 to 30 in good health. The chain links TRBV15 to TRBJ2-1, with 9 bases aligning to TRBD1. The specimen was blood. The CDR3 here is CATSRGLQGAHNEQFF. The CDR3 region has the DNA TGTGCCACCAGCAGAGGCTTACAGGGGGCCCACAATGAGCAGTTCTTC.